Listed here is a single TCR beta chain. The clone's antigen remains unknown. The data are from a study of cytomegalovirus exposure and HLA in healthy donors (dated by TCRdb to about 2017). About the study as a whole: In an earlier analysis of 450 to 750 of the donors, 276 Gb of sequence data and some 100 million unique TCR beta sequences from about 190 million T cells were reported. About 320 gigabases of sequencing data and approximately 84 million unique TCR sequences were included in an early release covering 550 to 800 HLA-typed donors. Of the 300 to 500 genotyped donors, 81% were placed in the genetic ancestry cluster associated with self-reported Caucasian donors. The study aimed to test whether cataloging public T cell receptors could reveal signatures of past pathogen exposure. The study used immunosequencing to profile the T cell repertoires of under 700 subjects and linked those repertoires to cytomegalovirus serostatus. Besides the first cohort of roughly 640 subjects, a separate validation cohort made up of 120 different subjects was used. The study combined high-throughput TCR immunosequencing, statistical association of individual TCRs with disease status, and machine learning to predict cytomegalovirus infection status. To study patterns of TCR occurrence, a later analysis re-analyzed previously published TCR beta repertoires from around 660 donors and added high-resolution HLA genotyping. Rather than drawing on any new phenotypic data, the later analysis identified candidate immune exposures from TCR beta sequences and the way those sequences occurred across donors. An earlier analysis of several hundred of the donors applied high-throughput TCR beta sequencing to assess whether each TCR beta V gene segment acted as functional or pseudogenic. Donor age, sex, ethnicity and CMV serostatus were compiled together with the repertoire data. A later genetic analysis used genome-wide SNP genotypes for about 65% of the 666 donors, treating that subset as a discovery cohort. All discovery cohort repertoires had been generated on a single sequencing platform. Both class I and class II loci were covered by HLA typing, at four-digit resolution. The number of donors typed differed by locus, with about 629-640 for A, B, C, DRB1 and DQB1, 522 for DQA1, 600 to 610 for DPA1, and approximately 470 for DPB1. Four to six DR-DQ haplotypes were handled as single units for association and clustering, since linkage in the cohort was strong. Across approximately 400 genotyped donors of the cohort, an average of about 240,000 unique TCR beta nucleotide sequences per donor were sequenced, and 15% to 20% of those sequences were non-productive.

Paper-wide results and their limitations: Linkage disequilibrium might explain the correlated functional status among segregating V segments, but an unknown experimental factor could not be ruled out. A further reported finding was that TCR beta sequences accurately predicted the HLA-A and HLA-B alleles for most subjects in the first cohort. The cohort was sequenced for TCR beta chains only, and without alpha or paired-chain data the features that could be detected were limited. In a later genetic analysis, a missense DCLRE1C variant was associated with V-gene and J-gene trimming of TCR beta chains, and the association was replicated in an independent cohort. According to a later analysis, TCR association rates differed among HLA loci, with DRB1 alleles showing the most associated TCRs and HLA-C alleles showing the fewest. Because some donors lacked HLA typing at each locus, the association tests relied only on the typed subset. Because counts were too low, some 17 rarely observed V segments, including chromosome 9 orphons, were left out of the earlier analysis of 500 to 650 of the donors. The 87-base-pair reads could not distinguish some IMGT-functional V segments, including TRBV6-2 and TRBV6-3, so those segments were excluded. In vitro tests confirmed that a few of the cytomegalovirus-associated TCR beta chains recognize cytomegalovirus antigens. A cluster of highly shared sequence variants was judged likely to be a technical artifact of the sequencing pipeline. The authors suggested that the approach could potentially be extended to other disease states and immunological phenotypes. A later analysis associated 16,951 TCR beta sequences with specific HLA alleles at a false discovery rate of 0.05. Presence/absence analyses assumed roughly uniform sequencing depth across donors, an assumption that may not hold. CMV serostatus was the only immune exposure information available for the cohort. In a later genetic analysis, fewer N-insertions in productive TCRs were reported among donors in an Asian-associated ancestry cluster than the approximately 710-donor mean. In a later analysis, most CMV-associated TCR beta chains were found to appear HLA-restricted, with HLA associations seemingly driven largely by CMV exposure. In an earlier analysis of more than 450 of the donors, most TCR beta V segments were observed in productive rearrangements about 87% or about 30% of the time, broadly matching IMGT annotations. The study listed 150 to 200 TCR beta chains as associated with cytomegalovirus. According to a later analysis, parvovirus B19, influenza, CMV and Epstein-Barr virus appeared linked to several top co-occurrence clusters. Most TCR sequences were observed very rarely across donors, whereas some public TCRs were present in many individuals. In a later analysis, HLA-associated TCR beta chains were found to be more clonally expanded and to have lower generation probabilities than equally common non-associated chains. When HLA alleles, especially DR and DQ, strongly co-occurred, attributing TCR associations to individual alleles was difficult. In both the original and validation cohorts, the classifier was reported to diagnose cytomegalovirus status with high specificity and sensitivity.

The library relied on the immunoSEQ multiplex PCR assay. A mixture of 60 forward primers for TCR Vbeta segments and 13 reverse primers for TCR Jbeta segments was used in the multiplex PCR. The CDR3 region of rearranged TCR beta genes was amplified from genomic DNA by a multiplex PCR assay. Amplified TCR beta libraries were sequenced as 87-base-pair reads on the Illumina HiSeq System. The published analysis was carried out like this. A later analysis tallied 75 million to 85 million unique TCR beta chains across the approximately 670 repertoires, and approximately 9.9 million of those chains were shared by two or more donors. Raw reads were error-corrected and collapsed into unique sequences with a nearest-neighbor algorithm that merged closely related sequences to remove PCR and sequencing errors. CDR3 sequences were aligned to IMGT reference sequences to assign V, D and J gene segments. Each retained sequence needed at least a six-nucleotide match to both a V gene segment and a J gene segment. A rearrangement counted as productive if the CDR3 had no stop codons and remained in frame with V and J, and every other rearrangement counted as non-productive. Following IMGT convention, CDR3 was defined as the stretch from the second conserved V-encoded cysteine up to the conserved J-encoded phenylalanine. In an earlier analysis of some 550 of the donors, sequences lacking an unambiguous match to a single V gene segment were excluded. An earlier analysis of several hundred of the donors classified V segments as functional when productive rearrangements were above 56.7% and as segregating when the standard deviation between donors was above 5%. To diagnose cytomegalovirus status from the catalog of TCR beta chain sequences, a statistical classification framework was built. In a later analysis, V and J genes were assigned by comparing TCR nucleotide sequences against IMGT/GENE-DB human TR gene sequences. A later analysis assigned CDR3 sequences and most-parsimonious VDJ recombination scenarios with the TCRdist pipeline. A later analysis defined each TCR beta chain by its CDR3 amino acid sequence plus V-gene family, and excluded reads lacking a unique V-gene family. As a way to deal with suspected cross-contamination and a sequencing artifact, a later analysis dropped approximately 570 nucleotide sequences that were highly shared and had low generation probability. In a later analysis, a clonal expansion index was calculated for each public chain from normalized within-repertoire ranks of inferred template counts. Generation probabilities in a later analysis came from a VDJ recombination model fitted to out-of-frame rearrangements, and those results were checked against IGoR. In a later analysis, TCR-TCR, TCR-HLA and TCR-CMV co-occurrence was scored with hypergeometric tests, and a repertoire-size bias correction was applied to TCR pairs. In a later analysis, false discovery rates were estimated by permuting HLA or CMV assignments 20 times. In a later analysis, co-occurring TCRs were grouped using DBSCAN, with TCRdist sequence similarity added in when clustering inside HLA-allele-positive subsets. For co-occurrence clustering, repertoires with fewer than 30,000 or more than 120,000 public chains were excluded, along with five repertoires with anomalous nucleotide sharing. In TCRdb, the immuneACCESS table is reduced to in-frame sequences with V and J assigned. These tables do not hold every clone; where another copy was compared, an unresolved V gene accounts for under half, and the others remain unexplained. V, J and clone size derive from that table, while D and trimming were established from the DNA sequence. The sample has about 130,000 clones on record. The top ten clones comprise approximately 1.8% of the sample.

The cohort comprised fewer than 700 healthy bone marrow donors. At the time of sampling, all cohort members were nominally healthy, though unrecorded immune exposures were likely present. The donor was CMV seronegative and was included in the group of over 300 seronegative cohort members. A peripheral blood sample was provided by each donor, and peripheral blood mononuclear cells were used for TCR beta sequencing. Genomic DNA was extracted from the blood cell samples with the Qiagen DNeasy Blood Extraction Kit. The CDR3, cysteine through phenylalanine, is 14 amino acids long. The sequence is cut down to CDR3 DNA, 42 bases in frame from base 1. The germline V gene (reference sequence) provides CDR1 SEHNR and CDR2 FQNEAQ. Trimming costs V 5 bases and J 4 bases, and their ends lie 12 bases apart.

Sequenced: PBMCs. The sequence joins TRBV7-9 to TRBJ1-5, with a weak D call of TRBD1 (5 bases match). This TCR derives from a young man in good health and CMV-seronegative. The bases are TGTGCCAGCAGCCCTGACAGAAATAATCAGCCCCAGCATTTT. Translated, it gives CASSPDRNNQPQHF.